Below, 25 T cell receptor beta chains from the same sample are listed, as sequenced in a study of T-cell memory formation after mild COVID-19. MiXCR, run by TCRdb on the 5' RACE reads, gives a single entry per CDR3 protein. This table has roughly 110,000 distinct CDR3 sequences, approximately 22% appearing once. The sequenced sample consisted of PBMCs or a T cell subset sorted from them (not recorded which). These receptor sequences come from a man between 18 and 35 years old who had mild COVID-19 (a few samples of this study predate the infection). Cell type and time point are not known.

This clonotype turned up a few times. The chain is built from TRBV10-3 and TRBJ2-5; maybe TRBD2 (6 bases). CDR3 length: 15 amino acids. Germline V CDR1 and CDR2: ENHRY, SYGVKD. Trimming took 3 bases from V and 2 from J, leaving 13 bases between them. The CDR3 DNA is TGTGCCATCAGTGACGGGACTCGTCTACAAGAGACCCAGTACTTC. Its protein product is CAISDGTRLQETQYF.

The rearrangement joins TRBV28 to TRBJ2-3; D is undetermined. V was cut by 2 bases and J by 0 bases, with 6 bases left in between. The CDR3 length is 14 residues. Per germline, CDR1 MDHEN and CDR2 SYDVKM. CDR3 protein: CASSLLSSTDTQYF. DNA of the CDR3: TGTGCCAGCAGTTTACTTTCTAGCACAGATACGCAGTATTTT.

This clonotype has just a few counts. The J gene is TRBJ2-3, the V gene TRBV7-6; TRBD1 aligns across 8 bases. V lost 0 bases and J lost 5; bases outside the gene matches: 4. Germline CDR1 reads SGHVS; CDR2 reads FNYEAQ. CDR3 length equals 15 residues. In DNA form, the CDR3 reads TGTGCCAGCAGCTTAGCAGGACAGGGAATAGATACGCAGTATTTT. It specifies CASSLAGQGIDTQYF.

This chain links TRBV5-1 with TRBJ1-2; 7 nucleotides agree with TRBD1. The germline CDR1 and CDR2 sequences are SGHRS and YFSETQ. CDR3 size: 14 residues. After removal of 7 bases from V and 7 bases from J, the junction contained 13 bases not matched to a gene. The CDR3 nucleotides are TGCGCCAGCGGGCCGGGACAGTCGCTTCGTGGCTACACCTTC. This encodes CASGPGQSLRGYTF.

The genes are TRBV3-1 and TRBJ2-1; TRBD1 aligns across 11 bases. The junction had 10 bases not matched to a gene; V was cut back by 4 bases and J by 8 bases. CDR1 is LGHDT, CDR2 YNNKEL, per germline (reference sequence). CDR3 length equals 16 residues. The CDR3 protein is CASSLTTGTGGYEQFF. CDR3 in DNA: TGTGCCAGCAGCCTCACAACCGGGACAGGGGGATATGAGCAGTTCTTC.

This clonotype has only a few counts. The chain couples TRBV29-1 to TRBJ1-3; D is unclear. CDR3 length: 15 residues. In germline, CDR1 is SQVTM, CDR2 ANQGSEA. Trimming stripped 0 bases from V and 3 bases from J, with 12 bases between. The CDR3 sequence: CSVEDLGGHGNTIYF. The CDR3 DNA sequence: TGCAGCGTTGAAGATCTTGGCGGGCATGGAAACACCATATATTTT.

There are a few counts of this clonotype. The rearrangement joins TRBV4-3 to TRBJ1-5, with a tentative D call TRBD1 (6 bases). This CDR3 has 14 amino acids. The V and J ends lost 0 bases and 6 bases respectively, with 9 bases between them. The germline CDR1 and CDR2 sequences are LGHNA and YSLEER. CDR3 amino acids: CASSQDWGAQPQHF. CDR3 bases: TGCGCCAGCAGCCAAGACTGGGGGGCTCAGCCCCAGCATTTT.

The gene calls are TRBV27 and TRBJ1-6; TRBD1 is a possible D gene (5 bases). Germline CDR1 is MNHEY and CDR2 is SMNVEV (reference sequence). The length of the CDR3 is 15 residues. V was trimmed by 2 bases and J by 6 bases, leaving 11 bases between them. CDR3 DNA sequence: TGTGCCAGCAGTTTAGGGGGTCAGGTTAATTCACCCCTCCACTTT. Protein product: CASSLGGQVNSPLHF.

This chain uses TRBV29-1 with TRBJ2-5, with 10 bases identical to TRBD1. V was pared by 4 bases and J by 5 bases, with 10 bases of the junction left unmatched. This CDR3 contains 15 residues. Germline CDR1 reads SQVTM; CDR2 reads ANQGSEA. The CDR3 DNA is TGCAGCGTTGTCCCCGACAGGGGGCAAGGGGAGACCCAGTACTTC. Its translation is CSVVPDRGQGETQYF.

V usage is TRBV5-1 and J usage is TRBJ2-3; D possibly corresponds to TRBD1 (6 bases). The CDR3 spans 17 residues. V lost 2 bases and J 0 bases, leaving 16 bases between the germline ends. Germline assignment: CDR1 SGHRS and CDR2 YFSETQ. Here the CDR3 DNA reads TGCGCCAGCAGCTTCCTAGACAGGCGGTCTAGCACAGATACGCAGTATTTT. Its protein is CASSFLDRRSSTDTQYF. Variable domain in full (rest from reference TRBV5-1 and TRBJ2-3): KAGVTQTPRYLIKTRGQQVTLSCSPISGHRSVSWYQQTPGQGLQFLFEYFSETQRNKGNFPGRFSGRQFSNSRSEMNVSTLELGDSALYLCASSFLDRRSSTDTQYFGPGTRLTVL.

The CDR3 DNA reads as TGTGCCAGCAGCGTTGCCCAGAGGGGCTACAATGAGCAGTTCTTC. It codes for CASSVAQRGYNEQFF. The chain has TRBV9 and TRBJ2-1; either TRBD1 or TRBD2 may fit D (5 bases each). The germline V and J ends were trimmed by 2 bases and 3 bases, with 12 bases remaining between them. CDR3 length: 15 amino acids. Germline CDR1 reads SGDLS; CDR2 reads YYNGEE.

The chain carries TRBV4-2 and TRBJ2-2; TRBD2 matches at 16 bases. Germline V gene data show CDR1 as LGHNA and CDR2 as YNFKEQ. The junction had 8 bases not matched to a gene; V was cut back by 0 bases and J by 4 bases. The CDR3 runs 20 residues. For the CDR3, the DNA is TGTGCCAGCAGCCAAGATCCGGGACTAGCGGGGGGGCGTGGCACCGGGGAGCTGTTTTTT. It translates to CASSQDPGLAGGRGTGELFF.

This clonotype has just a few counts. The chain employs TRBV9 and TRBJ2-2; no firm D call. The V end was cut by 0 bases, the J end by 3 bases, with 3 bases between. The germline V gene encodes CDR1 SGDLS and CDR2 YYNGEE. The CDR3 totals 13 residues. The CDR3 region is CASSVVDTGELFF. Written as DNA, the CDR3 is TGTGCCAGCAGCGTAGTAGACACCGGGGAGCTGTTTTTT.

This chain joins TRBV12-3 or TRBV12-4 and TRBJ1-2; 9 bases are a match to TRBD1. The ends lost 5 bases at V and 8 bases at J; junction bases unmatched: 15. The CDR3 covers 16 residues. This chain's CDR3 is CASSPTRGQGREGYTF. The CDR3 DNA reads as TGTGCCAGCAGTCCGACAAGGGGACAGGGTAGGGAAGGCTACACCTTC.

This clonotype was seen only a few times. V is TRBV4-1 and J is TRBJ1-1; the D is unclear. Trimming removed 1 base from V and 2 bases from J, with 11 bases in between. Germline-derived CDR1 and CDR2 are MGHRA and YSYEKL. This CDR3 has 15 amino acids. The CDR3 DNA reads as TGCGCCAGCAGCCAAGTAGATAAACTAAACACTGAAGCTTTCTTT. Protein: CASSQVDKLNTEAFF.

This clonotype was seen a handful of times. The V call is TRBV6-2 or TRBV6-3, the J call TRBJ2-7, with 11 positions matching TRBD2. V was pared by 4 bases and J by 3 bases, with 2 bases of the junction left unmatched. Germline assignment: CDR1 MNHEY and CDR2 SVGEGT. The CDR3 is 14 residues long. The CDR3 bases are TGTGCCAGCAGTTCACTAGCGGGGGACTACGAGCAGTACGTC. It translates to CASSSLAGDYEQYV.

CDR3 protein: CASSFGQRTNEKLFF. The CDR3 bases are TGCGCCAGCAGCTTTGGCCAGAGAACTAATGAAAAACTGTTTTTT. The genes are TRBV5-1 and TRBJ1-4, with D unresolved. The length of the CDR3 is 15 residues. Deletions cut 2 bases from V and 1 base from J, with 9 bases between. Germline V CDR1 and CDR2: SGHRS, YFSETQ.

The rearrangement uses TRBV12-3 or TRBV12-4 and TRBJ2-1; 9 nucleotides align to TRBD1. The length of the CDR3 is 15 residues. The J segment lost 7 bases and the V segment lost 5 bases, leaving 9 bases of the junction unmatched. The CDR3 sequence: CASSARDRDVNEQFF. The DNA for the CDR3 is TGTGCCAGCAGTGCCCGGGACAGGGACGTGAATGAGCAGTTCTTC.

The CDR3 is CASSSSNWDGKSPLHF. In DNA form, the CDR3 reads TGCGCCAGCAGCTCTTCGAACTGGGATGGCAAGTCACCCCTCCACTTT. This chain joins TRBV5-1 and TRBJ1-6, with no clear D. The ends were cut back, 3 bases at V and 10 bases at J, with 20 bases in the middle. Per germline, CDR1 SGHRS and CDR2 YFSETQ. This CDR3 has 16 amino acids.

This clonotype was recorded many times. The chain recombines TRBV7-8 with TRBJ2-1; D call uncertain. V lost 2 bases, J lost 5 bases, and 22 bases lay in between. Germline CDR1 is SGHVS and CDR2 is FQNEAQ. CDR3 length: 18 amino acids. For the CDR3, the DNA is TGTGCCAGCAGCTTAAAAAAGTCCAAGAGAGGATCGAACAATGAGCAGTTCTTC. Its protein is CASSLKKSKRGSNNEQFF.

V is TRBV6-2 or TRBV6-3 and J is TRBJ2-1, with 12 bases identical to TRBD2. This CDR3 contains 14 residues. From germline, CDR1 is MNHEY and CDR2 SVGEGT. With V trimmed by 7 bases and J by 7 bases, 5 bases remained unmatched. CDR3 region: CASILAGGPNEQFF. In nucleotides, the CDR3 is TGTGCCAGCATCCTAGCGGGGGGGCCAAATGAGCAGTTCTTC.

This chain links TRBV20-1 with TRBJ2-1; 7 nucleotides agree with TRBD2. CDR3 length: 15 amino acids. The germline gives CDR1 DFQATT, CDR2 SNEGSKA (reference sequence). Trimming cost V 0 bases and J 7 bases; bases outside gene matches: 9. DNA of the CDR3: TGCAGTGCTAGAGATAGGACTAGTCCAAGGAATGAGCAGTTCTTC. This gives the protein CSARDRTSPRNEQFF.

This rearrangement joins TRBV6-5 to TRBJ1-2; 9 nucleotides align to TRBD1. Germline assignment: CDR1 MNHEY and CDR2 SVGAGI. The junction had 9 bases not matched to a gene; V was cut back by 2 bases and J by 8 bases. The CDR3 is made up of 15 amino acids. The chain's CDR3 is CASSYGGGTGHGYTF. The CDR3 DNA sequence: TGTGCCAGCAGTTACGGCGGGGGGACAGGGCACGGCTACACCTTC.

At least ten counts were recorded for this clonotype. The CDR3 sequence: CASSATSGGPNEQFF. CDR3 in DNA: TGTGCCAGCAGCGCCACTAGCGGGGGGCCCAATGAGCAGTTCTTC. The chain carries TRBV7-9 and TRBJ2-1, with TRBD2 matching over 12 bases. The CDR3 has 15 residues. V shed 5 bases and J 6 bases; nucleotides not matched to a gene: 5. The V gene's germline CDR1 is SEHNR and CDR2 FQNEAQ (reference sequence). The complete variable domain, with remaining parts taken from reference TRBV7-9 and TRBJ2-1, reads DTGVSQNPRHKITKRGQNVTFRCDPISEHNRLYWYRQTLGQGPEFLTYFQNEAQLEKSRLLSDRFSAERPKGSFSTLEIQRTEQGDSAMYLCASSATSGGPNEQFFGPGTRLTVL.

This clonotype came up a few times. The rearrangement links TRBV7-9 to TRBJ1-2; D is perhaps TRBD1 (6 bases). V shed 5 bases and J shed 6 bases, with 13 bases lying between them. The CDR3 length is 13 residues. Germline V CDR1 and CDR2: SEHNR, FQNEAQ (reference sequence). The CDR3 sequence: CASSPRQVDGYTF. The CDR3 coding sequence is TGTGCCAGCAGCCCCCGACAGGTGGATGGCTACACCTTC.